This T cell receptor (beta chain) derives from a study of PD-L1 blockade in urothelial cancer. Study details: Blood samples contained a median about 150,000 T cells.

The CDR3 sequence is 15 residues long. With 5 bases removed from V and 8 bases from J, the gap between germline ends came to 21 bases. The germline gives CDR1 ENHRY, CDR2 SYGVKD. TCRdb's table, derived via immunoSEQ multiplex PCR, lists solely in-frame clones and lacks some. Of 15,000 to 20,000 clones listed, around nine tenths are singletons. Time point here: pretreatment peripheral blood. The patients' disease, urothelial carcinoma, was locally advanced or metastatic. The chain employs TRBV10-3 and TRBJ1-2, with D possibly TRBD1 on 6 matching bases. The clonotype comes from a man in his sixties or seventies with urothelial cancer. This sample comprised PBMCs, obtained around atezolizumab (anti-PD-L1) treatment. The CDR3 region has the DNA TGTGCCATCAGTTTATTCCCCGGGGACATCGGAGGCTACACCTTC. It yields the protein CAISLFPGDIGGYTF.